Listed here are 30 T cell receptor beta chains from one sample, sequenced in a study of blood T cells in healthy people across ages. Sample-barcoded 5' priming and a J-beta primer mix drove a second PCR of about 6 to 12 cycles. TCRdb independently ran MiXCR on the 5' RACE reads; one entry per CDR3 protein. This sample yields about 1.8 million distinct CDR3 sequences, of which around 50% are seen a single time; less than 2.5% belongs to the top ten. Material: blood. Receptor source: a woman aged 35 to 49 in good health.

The chain links TRBV7-8 to TRBJ2-5; TRBD1 agrees at 10 bases. CDR3 size: 15 residues. Germline CDR1 is SGHVS and CDR2 is FQNEAQ. V shed 5 bases and J 1 base; nucleotides not matched to a gene: 4. Written as DNA, the CDR3 is TGTGCCAGCAGCGACAGGGGGCTCGTCCAAGAGACCCAGTACTTC. It specifies CASSDRGLVQETQYF.

This clonotype came up a few times. The J gene is TRBJ2-5, the V gene TRBV14; D gene unclear. V was shortened by 5 bases and J by 11 bases, with 12 bases between the two germline ends. The CDR3 sequence is 11 residues long. Germline V lookup: CDR1 SGHDN, CDR2 FVKESK. The CDR3 DNA sequence: TGTGCCAGCAGCGGGTTCAATGAGCAGTACTTC. As protein: CASSGFNEQYF.

J is TRBJ2-7 and V is TRBV7-2, with a weak D call TRBD1 (5 bases). Trimming took 4 bases from V and 2 from J, leaving 12 bases between them. Germline lookup yields CDR1 SGHTA and CDR2 FQGNSA. The CDR3 is 14 amino acids. The chain's CDR3 is CASSWTYEAYEQYF. As DNA, the CDR3 is TGTGCCAGCAGCTGGACATATGAAGCCTACGAGCAGTACTTC. The full variable domain, completed using reference TRBV7-2 and TRBJ2-7, is GAGVSQSPSNKVTEKGKDVELRCDPISGHTALYWYRQSLGQGLEFLIYFQGNSAPDKSGLPSDRFSAERTGGSVSTLTIQRTQQEDSAVYLCASSWTYEAYEQYFGPGTRLTVT.

This clonotype has a handful of counts. A clone one base away is much larger, so this may be a read error. The chain combines TRBV20-1 with TRBJ2-5; TRBD2 matches 10 bases. Germline values: CDR1 DFQATT, CDR2 SNEGSKA (reference sequence). J lost 11 bases, V lost 4 bases, and 19 bases had no gene match. This CDR3 comprises 16 residues. The CDR3: CSATGDIAGGYNEQYF. The CDR3 DNA sequence: TGCAGTGCTACAGGTGATATAGCGGGGGGCTACAATGAGCAGTACTTC.

As regards this clonotype: Sequence at one end of the junction differs from germline and may be a read error. V and J are TRBV11-2 and TRBJ2-3; a possible D gene is TRBD1 (6 bases). Germline values: CDR1 SGHAT, CDR2 FQNNGV. This CDR3 has 12 amino acids. CDR3 nucleotide sequence: TGTGCCAGCAGCATTAGGACAGATACGCGGTATTTT. Its translation: CASSIRTDTRYF.

The CDR3 DNA sequence: TGTGCCCTAAGGACTAGTGAGTCCTACAATGAGCAGTTCTTC. Translating it yields CALRTSESYNEQFF. J is TRBJ2-1 and V is TRBV15; 7 bases map to TRBD2. V was pared by 11 bases and J by 1 base, with 8 bases of the junction left unmatched. Germline values: CDR1 LNHNV, CDR2 YYDKDF (reference sequence). The CDR3 length is 14 residues.

This clonotype occurred a few times. The CDR3 coding sequence is TGTGCCAGCAGCTCAACCCGTCAGGGCCTAAACTATGGCTACACCTTC. This gives the protein CASSSTRQGLNYGYTF. This rearrangement joins TRBV7-9 to TRBJ1-2, with a tentative D call TRBD1 (5 bases). The CDR3 loop spans 16 amino acids. V was clipped by 4 bases and J by 2 bases, with 17 bases between them. Germline V gene lookup returns CDR1 SEHNR and CDR2 FQNEAQ (reference sequence).

The chain recombines TRBV7-2 with TRBJ1-6; unclear D gene. The CDR3 covers 16 residues. Per germline, CDR1 SGHTA and CDR2 FQGNSA. V lost 1 base to trimming and J lost 6 bases, with 13 bases between them. CDR3 loop: CASSLVEGPLNSPLHF. The CDR3 DNA reads TGTGCCAGCAGCTTAGTGGAGGGCCCCCTTAATTCACCCCTCCACTTT.

The chain joins TRBV27 to TRBJ2-4; TRBD1 aligns across 7 bases. The CDR3 runs to 15 residues. The junction had 5 bases not matched to a gene; V was cut back by 2 bases and J by 4 bases. CDR1 is MNHEY and CDR2 is SMNVEV in the germline V gene (reference sequence). The CDR3 region is CASSLAEQGKNIQYF. CDR3 coding DNA: TGTGCCAGCAGTTTAGCTGAACAGGGGAAAAACATTCAGTACTTC.

The chain joins TRBV6-2 or TRBV6-3 to TRBJ2-1; D remains unclear. The germline V gene has CDR1 MNHEY and CDR2 SVGEGT. This CDR3 is 13 amino acids long. Trimming took off 2 bases at V and 7 bases at J, with 9 bases between the two ends. This CDR3 reads CASSYANLNEQFF. The CDR3 nucleotides read TGTGCCAGCAGTTACGCCAACTTAAATGAGCAGTTCTTC.

V is TRBV27 and J is TRBJ2-1, with TRBD1 as a possible D gene (7 bases). Germline values: CDR1 MNHEY, CDR2 SMNVEV (reference sequence). The V gene lost 5 bases and the J gene lost 3 bases, with 17 bases spanning the gap. This CDR3 is 16 amino acids long. The CDR3: CASSPSQGEVYNEQFF. DNA of the CDR3: TGTGCCAGCAGTCCCTCCCAGGGGGAGGTCTACAATGAGCAGTTCTTC.

This chain connects TRBV7-9 to TRBJ2-4; a possible D gene is TRBD2 (7 bases). CDR1 and CDR2 from the germline V gene are SEHNR and FQNEAQ (reference sequence). There are 16 residues in the CDR3. The V end lost 2 bases, the J end lost 8 bases, and 19 bases lay between the germline ends. The CDR3 DNA sequence: TGTGCCAGCAGCTTATGGCTTCGGGGGGCGGGGGACATTCAGTACTTC. This encodes CASSLWLRGAGDIQYF.

V usage is TRBV9 and J usage is TRBJ2-1; 9 bases map to TRBD1. Germline CDR1 is SGDLS and CDR2 is YYNGEE. The CDR3 is made up of 15 amino acids. Trimming cost V 2 bases and J 7 bases; bases outside gene matches: 7. The CDR3, as DNA: TGTGCCAGCAGCGTTTGGACAGGGGTTGAGAATGAGCAGTTCTTC. This sequence encodes CASSVWTGVENEQFF.

Only a few counts were recorded for this clonotype. V usage is TRBV4-2 and J usage is TRBJ2-6; D may be TRBD1 (7 bases). The CDR3 loop spans 21 amino acids. The germline V and J ends were trimmed by 0 bases and 1 base, with 22 bases remaining between them. The germline V gene encodes CDR1 LGHNA and CDR2 YNFKEQ. The CDR3 nucleotides are TGTGCCAGCAGCCAAGACGGGGGAACAGGGGTTCTCCCATCTGGGGCCAACGTCCTGACTTTC. Its protein is CASSQDGGTGVLPSGANVLTF.

This chain connects TRBV4-1 to TRBJ2-7, with 8 bases identical to TRBD2. V shed 4 bases, J shed 5 bases, and the junction held 13 bases outside the gene matches. CDR3 length equals 16 residues. CDR1 and CDR2 (germline): MGHRA, YSYEKL. The CDR3 here is CASSPSSGTSLHEQYF. The CDR3 DNA reads as TGCGCCAGCAGCCCATCCTCCGGGACTAGTCTCCACGAGCAGTACTTC.

The CDR3 bases are TGTGCCAGCACTCGGGATTTCTACGAGCAGTACTTC. Translation gives CASTRDFYEQYF. The chain couples TRBV28 to TRBJ2-7, with D tentatively TRBD2 (5 bases). V was trimmed by 7 bases and J by 3 bases, leaving 10 bases between them. Germline lookup yields CDR1 MDHEN and CDR2 SYDVKM. The CDR3 length is 12 residues.

This clonotype showed up just once. J is TRBJ1-2 and V is TRBV20-1, with unresolved D. This CDR3 contains 14 residues. Germline CDR1 DFQATT, CDR2 SNEGSKA (reference sequence). Trimming left V 6 bases short and J 8 bases short, with 22 bases between. The CDR3 DNA follows: TGCAGTGCGCCTTCCCCGGGGAATTTTGAAGGCTACACCTTC. Residues: CSAPSPGNFEGYTF.

V and J are TRBV27 and TRBJ2-3; possibly TRBD2 for D (6 bases). V was cut by 0 bases and J by 4 bases, with 20 bases left in between. There are 18 residues in the CDR3. Germline V gene data show CDR1 as MNHEY and CDR2 as SMNVEV (reference sequence). DNA of the CDR3: TGTGCCAGCAGTTTATCCGCCCCACTAGCAGTGTTTGCAGATACGCAGTATTTT. It specifies CASSLSAPLAVFADTQYF.

The J gene is TRBJ2-5, the V gene TRBV7-6, with 8 bases aligning to TRBD1. The length of the CDR3 is 16 residues. The trim removed 1 base at V and 0 bases at J, leaving 4 bases unmatched. Germline lookup yields CDR1 SGHVS and CDR2 FNYEAQ. CDR3 sequence reads: CASSLEHRGYQETQYF. CDR3 DNA sequence: TGTGCCAGCAGCTTAGAACACAGGGGGTACCAAGAGACCCAGTACTTC.

In its sample, this clonotype was seen a few times. This chain joins TRBV7-2 and TRBJ2-5; no clear D gene. The CDR3 totals 16 residues. Germline assignment: CDR1 SGHTA and CDR2 FQGNSA. V lost 1 base and J 3 bases, leaving 15 bases between the germline ends. The CDR3 reads CASSLGPSLVKETQYF. For the CDR3, the DNA is TGTGCCAGCAGCTTAGGGCCTAGTCTCGTGAAAGAGACCCAGTACTTC.

This clonotype has a handful of counts. The chain carries TRBV12-3 or TRBV12-4 and TRBJ2-1; D remains unclear. V shed 3 bases and J shed 3 bases, with 9 bases lying between them. This CDR3 has 14 residues. The CDR3: CASSFLIGYNEQFF. Here the CDR3 DNA reads TGTGCCAGCAGTTTTTTGATAGGCTACAATGAGCAGTTCTTC.

The V call is TRBV12-3 or TRBV12-4, the J call TRBJ1-6; no clear D. This CDR3 contains 11 residues. Trimming pared 8 bases from V and 5 bases from J, leaving 4 bases between. The CDR3 here is CASSDNSPLHF. The CDR3 region has the DNA TGTGCCAGCTCGGATAATTCACCCCTCCACTTT.

In its sample, this clonotype was seen a few times. This chain connects TRBV4-3 to TRBJ1-2, with D possibly matching TRBD1 (6 bases). Trimming shortened V by 0 bases and J by 3 bases, and 17 bases separated the two germline ends. Germline values: CDR1 LGHNA, CDR2 YSLEER. The CDR3 has 17 amino acids. The CDR3 here is CASSQDWGGGGDYGYTF. CDR3 nucleotides: TGCGCCAGCAGCCAAGATTGGGGAGGGGGGGGCGACTATGGCTACACCTTC.

This clonotype was recorded a few times. The CDR3 DNA reads TGTGCCAGCTCACCACGACAGGGGTCGGTAGAGACCCAGTACTTC. Its translation is CASSPRQGSVETQYF. The rearrangement joins TRBV18 to TRBJ2-7; 8 nucleotides align to TRBD1. The assigned J gene may be wrong: the sequence end matches TRBJ2-5 better. Germline CDR1 KGHSH, CDR2 LQKENI. CDR3 length equals 15 residues.

The V and J genes are TRBV6-1 and TRBJ2-1, with TRBD2 matching over 10 bases. With 4 bases clipped from V and 2 bases from J, the junction kept 8 bases outside the gene matches. CDR3 length equals 17 residues. Per germline, CDR1 MNHNS and CDR2 SASEGT. The CDR3 reads CASSGQGLAGAYNEQFF. The DNA for the CDR3 is TGTGCCAGCAGTGGCCAGGGGCTAGCGGGGGCCTACAATGAGCAGTTCTTC.

A few counts support this clonotype. The chain employs TRBV13 and TRBJ2-3; possibly TRBD1 for D (6 bases). V was cut by 5 bases and J by 2 bases, with 11 bases left in between. The CDR3 has 14 residues. Germline V gene lookup returns CDR1 PRHDT and CDR2 FYEKMQ (reference sequence). In DNA form, the CDR3 reads TGTGCCAGCAGCCACGACAGGTTCACAGATACGCAGTATTTT. This gives the protein CASSHDRFTDTQYF. The whole variable domain, filled in from reference TRBV13 and TRBJ2-3, reads AAGVIQSPRHLIKEKRETATLKCYPIPRHDTVYWYQQGPGQDPQFLISFYEKMQSDKGSIPDRFSAQQFSDYHSELNMSSLELGDSALYFCASSHDRFTDTQYFGPGTRLTVL.

This clonotype has only a few counts. DNA of the CDR3: TGCGCCAGCAGCCCGGACAAAGATACGCAGTATTTT. Residues: CASSPDKDTQYF. The rearrangement joins TRBV5-1 to TRBJ2-3; TRBD1 is a possible D gene (5 bases). V was cut by 4 bases and J by 5 bases, with 8 bases left in between. The germline gives CDR1 SGHRS, CDR2 YFSETQ. There are 12 residues in the CDR3. Supplemented by reference TRBV5-1 and TRBJ2-3, the full variable domain reads KAGVTQTPRYLIKTRGQQVTLSCSPISGHRSVSWYQQTPGQGLQFLFEYFSETQRNKGNFPGRFSGRQFSNSRSEMNVSTLELGDSALYLCASSPDKDTQYFGPGTRLTVL.

For the CDR3, the DNA is TGTGCCAGCAGCTATAGGGGCACTAGCGGTCGGTACCAAGAGACCCAGTACTTC. Residues: CASSYRGTSGRYQETQYF. The chain couples TRBV27 to TRBJ2-5, with 8 nucleotides matching TRBD2. This CDR3 has 18 amino acids. Germline CDR1 MNHEY, CDR2 SMNVEV (reference sequence). Trimming removed 6 bases from V and 0 bases from J; junction bases left unmatched: 15.

This clonotype appeared a few times. V usage is TRBV5-1 and J usage is TRBJ1-2; perhaps TRBD1 as D (5 bases). Germline loops: CDR1 SGHRS, CDR2 YFSETQ. CDR3 length: 16 residues. Trimming cost V 4 bases and J 2 bases, with 18 bases left between them. The CDR3 is CASSLASGTLNYGYTF. DNA for the CDR3: TGCGCCAGCAGCCTAGCTTCAGGGACCTTAAACTATGGCTACACCTTC.

The chain uses TRBV5-1 and TRBJ2-4; 8 positions agree with TRBD1. The J call is in doubt because the DNA end fits TRBJ2-7 better. CDR1 and CDR2 from the germline V gene are SGHRS and YFSETQ. The CDR3 contains 15 residues. The CDR3 coding sequence is TGCGCCAGCAGCTGGTTGGGGACAGGAGCCTACGAGCAGTACTTC. Translation gives CASSWLGTGAYEQYF.